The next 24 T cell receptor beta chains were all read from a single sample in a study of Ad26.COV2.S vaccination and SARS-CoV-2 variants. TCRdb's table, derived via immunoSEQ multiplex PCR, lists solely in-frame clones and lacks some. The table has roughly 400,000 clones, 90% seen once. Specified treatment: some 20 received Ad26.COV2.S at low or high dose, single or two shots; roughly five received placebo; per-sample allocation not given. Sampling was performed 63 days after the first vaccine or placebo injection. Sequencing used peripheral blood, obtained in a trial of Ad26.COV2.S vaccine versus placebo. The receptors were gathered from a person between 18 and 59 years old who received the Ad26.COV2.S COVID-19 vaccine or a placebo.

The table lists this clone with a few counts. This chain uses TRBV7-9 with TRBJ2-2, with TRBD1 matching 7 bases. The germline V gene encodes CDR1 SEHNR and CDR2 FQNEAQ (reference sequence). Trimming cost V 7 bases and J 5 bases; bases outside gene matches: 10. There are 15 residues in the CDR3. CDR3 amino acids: CASTQNRGETGELFF. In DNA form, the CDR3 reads TGTGCCAGCACCCAAAACAGGGGAGAAACCGGGGAGCTGTTTTTT.

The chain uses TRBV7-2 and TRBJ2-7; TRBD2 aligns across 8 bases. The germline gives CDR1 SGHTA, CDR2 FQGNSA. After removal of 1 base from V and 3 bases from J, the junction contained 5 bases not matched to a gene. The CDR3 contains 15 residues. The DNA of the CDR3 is TGTGCCAGCAGCTTAGAAGCGGGAGTACACTACGAGCAGTACTTC. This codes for CASSLEAGVHYEQYF.

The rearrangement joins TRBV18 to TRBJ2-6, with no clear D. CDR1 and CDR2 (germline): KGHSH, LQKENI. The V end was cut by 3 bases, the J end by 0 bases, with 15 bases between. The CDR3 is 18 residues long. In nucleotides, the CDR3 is TGTGCCAGCTCACCGGACGGGTGGCGGAGCTCTGGGGCCAACGTCCTGACTTTC. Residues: CASSPDGWRSSGANVLTF.

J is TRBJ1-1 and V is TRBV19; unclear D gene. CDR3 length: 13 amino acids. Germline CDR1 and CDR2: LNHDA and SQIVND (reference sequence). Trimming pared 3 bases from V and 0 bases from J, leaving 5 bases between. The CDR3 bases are TGTGCCAGTAGTATTGTTATGAACACTGAAGCTTTCTTT. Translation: CASSIVMNTEAFF. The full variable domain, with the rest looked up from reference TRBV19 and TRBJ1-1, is DGGITQSPKYLFRKEGQNVTLSCEQNLNHDAMYWYRQDPGQGLRLIYYSQIVNDFQKGDIAEGYSVSREKKESFPLTVTSAQKNPTAFYLCASSIVMNTEAFFGQGTRLTVV.

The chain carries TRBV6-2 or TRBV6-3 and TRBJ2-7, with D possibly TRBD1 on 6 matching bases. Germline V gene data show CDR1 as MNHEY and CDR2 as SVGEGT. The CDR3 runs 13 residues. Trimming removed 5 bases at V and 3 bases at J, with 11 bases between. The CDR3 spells CASSRGTSYEQYF. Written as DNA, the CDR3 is TGTGCCAGCAGTAGGGGGACGAGCTACGAGCAGTACTTC.

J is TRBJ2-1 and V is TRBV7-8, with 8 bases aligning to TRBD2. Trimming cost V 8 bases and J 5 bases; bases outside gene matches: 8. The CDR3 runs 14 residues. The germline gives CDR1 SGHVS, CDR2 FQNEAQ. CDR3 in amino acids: CASRAGGGNNEQFF. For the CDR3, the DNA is TGTGCCAGCCGGGCGGGGGGCGGTAACAATGAGCAGTTCTTC.

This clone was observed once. CDR3 protein: CASSLRGGPTDTQYF. The CDR3, as DNA: TGTGCCAGCAGCTTAAGGGGCGGGCCCACAGATACGCAGTATTTT. The chain has TRBV7-8 and TRBJ2-3, with D possibly called TRBD1 or TRBD2 (5 bases each). V lost 2 bases, J lost 2 bases, and 11 bases lay in between. The CDR3 is made up of 15 amino acids. Germline lookup yields CDR1 SGHVS and CDR2 FQNEAQ.

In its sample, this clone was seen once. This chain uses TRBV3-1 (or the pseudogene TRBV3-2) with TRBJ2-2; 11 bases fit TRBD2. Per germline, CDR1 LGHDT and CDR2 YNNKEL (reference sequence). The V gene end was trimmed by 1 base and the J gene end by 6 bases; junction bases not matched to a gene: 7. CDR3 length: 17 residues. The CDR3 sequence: CASSQALAGGGSGELFF. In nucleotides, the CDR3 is TGTGCCAGCAGCCAAGCCCTAGCGGGAGGAGGGTCCGGGGAGCTGTTTTTT.

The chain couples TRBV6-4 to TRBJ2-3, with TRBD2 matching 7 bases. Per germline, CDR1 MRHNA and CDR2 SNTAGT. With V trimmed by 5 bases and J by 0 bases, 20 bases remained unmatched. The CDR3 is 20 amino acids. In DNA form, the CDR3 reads TGTGCCAGCAGTATCCGTGAGGTGGGAGGGCCACCCTTTAGCACAGATACGCAGTATTTT. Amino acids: CASSIREVGGPPFSTDTQYF.

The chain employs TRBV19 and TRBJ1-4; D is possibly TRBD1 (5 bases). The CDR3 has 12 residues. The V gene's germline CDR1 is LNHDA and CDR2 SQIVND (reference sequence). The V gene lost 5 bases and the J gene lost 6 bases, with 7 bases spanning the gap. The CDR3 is CASSPQDEKLFF. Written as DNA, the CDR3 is TGTGCCAGTAGTCCACAGGATGAAAAACTGTTTTTT.

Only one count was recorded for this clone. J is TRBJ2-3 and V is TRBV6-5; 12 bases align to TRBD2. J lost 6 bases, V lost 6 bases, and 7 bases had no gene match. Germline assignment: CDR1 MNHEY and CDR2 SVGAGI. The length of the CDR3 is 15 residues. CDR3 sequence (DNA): TGTGCCAGCAGCCTGACTAGCGGGAGAGCTGATACGCAGTATTTT. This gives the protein CASSLTSGRADTQYF.

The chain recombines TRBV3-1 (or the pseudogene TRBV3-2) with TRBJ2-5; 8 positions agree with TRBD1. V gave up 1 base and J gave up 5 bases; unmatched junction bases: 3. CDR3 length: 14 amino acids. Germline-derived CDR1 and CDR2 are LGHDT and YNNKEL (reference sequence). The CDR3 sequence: CASSQVDRGETQYF. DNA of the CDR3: TGTGCCAGCAGCCAAGTCGACAGGGGTGAGACCCAGTACTTC.

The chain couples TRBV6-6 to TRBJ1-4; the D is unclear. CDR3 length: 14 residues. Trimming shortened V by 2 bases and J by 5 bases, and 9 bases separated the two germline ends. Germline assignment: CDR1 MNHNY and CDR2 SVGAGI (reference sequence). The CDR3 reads CASSYVQINEKLFF. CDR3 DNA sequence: TGTGCCAGCAGTTACGTACAGATAAATGAAAAACTGTTTTTT.

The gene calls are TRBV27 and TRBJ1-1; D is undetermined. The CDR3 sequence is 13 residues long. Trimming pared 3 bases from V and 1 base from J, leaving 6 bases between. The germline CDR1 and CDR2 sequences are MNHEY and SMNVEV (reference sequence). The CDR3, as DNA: TGTGCCAGCAGTTTGAGGGCGAACACTGAAGCTTTCTTT. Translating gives CASSLRANTEAFF.

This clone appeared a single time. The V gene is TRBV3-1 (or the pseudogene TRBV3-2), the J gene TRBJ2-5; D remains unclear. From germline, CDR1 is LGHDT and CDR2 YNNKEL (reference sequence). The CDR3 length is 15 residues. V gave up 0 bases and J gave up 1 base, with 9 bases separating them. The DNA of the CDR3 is TGTGCCAGCAGCCAAGAATCCGGCTTCCAAGAGACCCAGTACTTC. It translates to CASSQESGFQETQYF.

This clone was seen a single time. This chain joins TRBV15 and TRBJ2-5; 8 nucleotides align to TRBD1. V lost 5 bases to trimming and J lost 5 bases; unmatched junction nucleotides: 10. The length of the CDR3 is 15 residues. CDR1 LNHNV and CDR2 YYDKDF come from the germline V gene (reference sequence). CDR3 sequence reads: CATSGGTGGQETQYF. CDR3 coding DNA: TGTGCCACCAGCGGGGGGACAGGTGGTCAGGAGACCCAGTACTTC.

The DNA of the CDR3 is TGTGCCAGCTCACCAGGAAGTGGGAATGAGCAGTTCTTC. Its translation is CASSPGSGNEQFF. The chain uses TRBV18 and TRBJ2-1; D is ambiguous. CDR3 size: 13 residues. Trimming pared 2 bases from V and 7 bases from J, leaving 9 bases between. The germline V gene encodes CDR1 KGHSH and CDR2 LQKENI.

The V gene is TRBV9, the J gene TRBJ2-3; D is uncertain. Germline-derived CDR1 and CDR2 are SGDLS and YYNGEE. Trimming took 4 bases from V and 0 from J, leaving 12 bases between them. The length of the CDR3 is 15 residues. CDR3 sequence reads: CASSTDAASTDTQYF. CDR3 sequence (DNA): TGTGCCAGCAGCACAGACGCAGCTAGCACAGATACGCAGTATTTT. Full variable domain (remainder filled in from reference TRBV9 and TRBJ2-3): DSGVTQTPKHLITATGQRVTLRCSPRSGDLSVYWYQQSLDQGLQFLIQYYNGEERAKGNILERFSAQQFPDLHSELNLSSLELGDSALYFCASSTDAASTDTQYFGPGTRLTVL.

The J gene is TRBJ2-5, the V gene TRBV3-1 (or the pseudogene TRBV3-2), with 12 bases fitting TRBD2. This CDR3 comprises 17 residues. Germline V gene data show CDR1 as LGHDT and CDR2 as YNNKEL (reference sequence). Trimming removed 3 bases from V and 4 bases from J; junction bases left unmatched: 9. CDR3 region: CASSHDLAGGPGETQYF. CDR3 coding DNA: TGTGCCAGCAGCCATGACCTAGCGGGAGGGCCGGGAGAGACCCAGTACTTC.

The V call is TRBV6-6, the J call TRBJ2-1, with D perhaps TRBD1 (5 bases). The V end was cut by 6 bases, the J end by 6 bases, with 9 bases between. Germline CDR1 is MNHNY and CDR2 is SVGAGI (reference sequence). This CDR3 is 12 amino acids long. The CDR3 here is CASRDSGNEQFF. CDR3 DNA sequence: TGTGCCAGCAGAGACAGTGGCAATGAGCAGTTCTTC.

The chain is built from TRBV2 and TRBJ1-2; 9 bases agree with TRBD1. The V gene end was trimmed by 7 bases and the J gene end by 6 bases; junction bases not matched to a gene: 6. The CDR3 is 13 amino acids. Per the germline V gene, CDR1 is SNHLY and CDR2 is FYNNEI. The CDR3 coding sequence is TGTGCCAGCACCAGAGACAGGGGGAATGGCTACACCTTC. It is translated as CASTRDRGNGYTF.

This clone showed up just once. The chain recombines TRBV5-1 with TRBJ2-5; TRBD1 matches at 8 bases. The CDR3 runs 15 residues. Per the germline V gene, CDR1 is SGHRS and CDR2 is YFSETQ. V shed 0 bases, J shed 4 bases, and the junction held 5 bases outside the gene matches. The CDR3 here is CASSLGQGALETQYF. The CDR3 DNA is TGCGCCAGCAGCTTGGGGCAGGGGGCCTTAGAGACCCAGTACTTC. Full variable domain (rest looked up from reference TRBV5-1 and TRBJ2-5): KAGVTQTPRYLIKTRGQQVTLSCSPISGHRSVSWYQQTPGQGLQFLFEYFSETQRNKGNFPGRFSGRQFSNSRSEMNVSTLELGDSALYLCASSLGQGALETQYFGPGTRLLVL.

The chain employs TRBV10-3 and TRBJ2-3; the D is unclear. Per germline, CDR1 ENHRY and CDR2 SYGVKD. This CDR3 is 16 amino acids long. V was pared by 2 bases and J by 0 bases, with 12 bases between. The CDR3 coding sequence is TGTGCCATCAGTGAGGGTAGGAGAGCTAGCACAGATACGCAGTATTTT. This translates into CAISEGRRASTDTQYF.

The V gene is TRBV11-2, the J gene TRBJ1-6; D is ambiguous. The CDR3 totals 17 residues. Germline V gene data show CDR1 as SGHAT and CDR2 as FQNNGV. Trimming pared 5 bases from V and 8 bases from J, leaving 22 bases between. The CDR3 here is CASSLPSGDFSDSPLHF. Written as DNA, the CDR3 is TGTGCCAGCAGCCTCCCTTCAGGCGACTTTAGCGATTCACCCCTCCACTTT.